The 5 T cell receptor beta chains below come from one sample, sequenced in a study of T cells in Graves' hyperthyroidism and ophthalmopathy. Researchers took RNA transcripts and amplified the TCR beta CDR3 regions from them. A first-round RT-PCR of the TCR CDR3 used the HTBI primer set. TCRdb independently ran MiXCR on the multiplex PCR reads; one entry per CDR3 protein. This sample has a few hundred thousand distinct CDR3 sequences, with around 19% found just once. The sample comprised blood. All receptors come from a middle-aged man with Graves' hyperthyroidism.

With respect to this clonotype: The junction does not match germline at one end; this may be a read error. V is TRBV20-1 and J is TRBJ2-1; 8 bases align to TRBD2. The CDR3 contains 10 residues. Germline V gene data show CDR1 as DFQATT and CDR2 as SNEGSKA (reference sequence). In nucleotides, the CDR3 is TGCAGTGCTAAAAGAGCGGGGGCCCTCTTC. Translated, it gives CSAKRAGALF.

This clonotype was found many times. The gene calls are TRBV5-1 and TRBJ2-7, with TRBD1 identical over 7 bases. V dropped 5 bases and J dropped 5; count of bases not matched to a gene: 13. The CDR3 totals 15 residues. Per the germline V gene, CDR1 is SGHRS and CDR2 is YFSETQ. The CDR3 is CASRSLPSTGDEQYF. CDR3 nucleotides: TGCGCCAGCAGGTCCTTACCCTCTACAGGGGACGAGCAGTACTTC.

This clonotype showed up many times. V is TRBV28 and J is TRBJ1-1, with TRBD1 identical over 7 bases. Trimming cost V 6 bases and J 2 bases; bases outside gene matches: 3. Germline assignment: CDR1 MDHEN and CDR2 SYDVKM. CDR3 length: 13 amino acids. As DNA, the CDR3 is TGTGCCAGCAGGGGGACAGTCAACACTGAAGCTTTCTTT. Amino acid sequence: CASRGTVNTEAFF.

CDR3 region: CASSPPGLAYNEQFF. The CDR3 DNA is TGTGCCAGCAGCCCACCGGGACTAGCGTACAATGAGCAGTTCTTC. J is TRBJ2-1 and V is TRBV7-3; 10 bases line up with TRBD2. CDR3 length: 15 amino acids. Losses at the gene ends were 5 bases for V and 4 bases for J; bases not matched to a gene: 5. Germline lookup yields CDR1 SGHTA and CDR2 FQGTGA. The full variable domain, in which reference TRBV7-3 and TRBJ2-1 provide the parts outside the CDR3, is GAGVSQTPSNKVTEKGKYVELRCDPISGHTALYWYRQSLGQGPEFLIYFQGTGAADDSGLPNDRFFAVRPEGSVSTLKIQRTERGDSAVYLCASSPPGLAYNEQFFGPGTRLTVL.

In its sample, this clonotype was seen many times. The V gene is TRBV7-3, the J gene TRBJ2-2; 8 nucleotides match TRBD1. The CDR3 is made up of 14 amino acids. V trimming: 3 bases; J trimming: 4 bases; junction bases outside the gene matches: 1. The germline gives CDR1 SGHTA, CDR2 FQGTGA. The CDR3 loop reads CASSFTGGTGELFF. The CDR3 DNA reads as TGTGCCAGCAGCTTTACAGGGGGCACCGGGGAGCTGTTTTTT.